Listed here are 5 T cell receptor beta chains from one sample, sequenced in a study of persistence of HIV-infected CD4 T cells (dated by TCRdb to 2018 to 2021). Antigens of these TCRs are unknown. The immunoSEQ hsTCRB assay version 4, run in survey mode, was used to sequence TCRbeta repertoires from genomic DNA. Not all clones reach the TCRdb copy of this immuneACCESS table, which keeps in-frame sequences only. Checked studies attribute under half of the gap to unresolved V genes and leave the rest unexplained. In all, the sample holds some 45,000 clones, and 88% of those were seen once. Over 0.45% of the sample goes to the ten largest clones. The treatment or condition tag for this specimen amounts to: suppressive antiretroviral therapy. As a nonspecific positive control representing the CD4+ T cell repertoire, the cells were stimulated with anti-CD3/anti-CD28 magnetic beads. CD4+ T cells that responded were sorted based on upregulation of both CD40 ligand and CD69.

The material was CD4+ T cells sorted from PBMCs after roughly 19-hour stimulation, obtained from a patient who received antiretroviral therapy. Taken with the paper, the label for cell subset or site translates to: CD40L+CD69+ CD4 T cells responding to anti-CD3/anti-CD28 beads, representing the overall repertoire. Every receptor here comes from an adult woman with HIV who was CMV-seropositive.

The chain is built from TRBV6-5 and TRBJ2-1; D may correspond to TRBD1 or TRBD2 (5 bases each). This CDR3 is 14 amino acids long. Trimming took 7 bases from V and 3 from J, leaving 13 bases between them. Germline CDR1 MNHEY, CDR2 SVGAGI. As DNA, the CDR3 is TGTGCCAGCATTGGGACGGGGTTCTACAATGAGCAGTTCTTC. Translated, it gives CASIGTGFYNEQFF.

The rearrangement uses TRBV3-1 (or the pseudogene TRBV3-2) and TRBJ1-1; 8 positions match TRBD1. This CDR3 is 16 amino acids long. Per germline, CDR1 LGHDT and CDR2 YNNKEL (reference sequence). V shed 3 bases and J 1 base; nucleotides not matched to a gene: 7. The CDR3 region has the DNA TGTGCCAGCAGCCAGAGGACAGGGAGGTCGAACACTGAAGCTTTCTTT. Protein product: CASSQRTGRSNTEAFF.

The rearrangement uses TRBV27 and TRBJ1-6, with D unclear. CDR1 and CDR2 (germline): MNHEY, SMNVEV (reference sequence). This CDR3 contains 17 residues. Trimming took off 6 bases at V and 7 bases at J, with 22 bases between the two ends. CDR3 region: CASRLDGVGPDNSPLHF. As DNA, the CDR3 is TGTGCCAGCAGACTGGATGGGGTCGGGCCCGACAATTCACCCCTCCACTTT.

V gene TRBV6-1 combines with J gene TRBJ2-7; D perhaps matches TRBD1 (6 bases). CDR1 is MNHNS and CDR2 is SASEGT in the germline V gene. V lost 2 bases, J lost 5 bases, and 16 bases lay in between. CDR3 length: 15 amino acids. In DNA, the CDR3 is TGTGCCAGCAGTGAATTGGGGACACCCTTGGACGAGCAGTACGTC. It specifies CASSELGTPLDEQYV.

This clone was found a few times. The chain joins TRBV6-5 to TRBJ2-4; TRBD1 matches at 8 bases. The V and J ends lost 0 bases and 6 bases, in that order; junction bases with no gene match: 7. Germline CDR1 and CDR2: MNHEY and SVGAGI. The CDR3 is 16 residues long. The CDR3: CASSYSDRASGNIQYF. Here the CDR3 DNA reads TGTGCCAGCAGTTACTCGGACAGGGCCTCGGGAAACATTCAGTACTTC.